This T cell receptor beta chain was obtained from a study of cytomegalovirus exposure and HLA in healthy donors (dated by TCRdb to between 2016 and 2019). Context from the whole study: An earlier analysis of 587 of the donors reported more than 250 Gb of sequence data and 100 million to 130 million unique TCR beta sequences from 150 million to 200 million T cells. To predict cytomegalovirus infection status, the study brought together high-throughput TCR immunosequencing, statistical association of individual TCRs with disease status, and machine learning. A later analysis re-examined previously published TCR beta repertoires from 600 to 700 donors and added high-resolution HLA genotyping to investigate patterns of TCR occurrence. Using immunosequencing, the study profiled T cell repertoires from roughly 650 subjects and related those repertoires to cytomegalovirus serostatus. A later genetic analysis used genome-wide SNP genotypes for about 55% of the 666 donors, treating that subset as a discovery cohort. Both class I and class II loci were covered by HLA typing, at four-digit resolution. Of the roughly 400 genotyped donors, 75% to 85% were placed in the genetic ancestry cluster associated with self-reported Caucasian donors. In addition to the first cohort of around 670 subjects, a separate validation cohort of 120 different subjects was used. Because of strong linkage in the cohort, five DR-DQ haplotypes were treated as single units for association and clustering. Every discovery cohort repertoire had been produced on one sequencing platform. The later analysis used no new phenotypic data to find candidate immune exposures, relying instead on TCR beta sequences and their occurrence across donors. An earlier analysis of approximately 630 of the donors applied high-throughput TCR beta sequencing to assess whether each TCR beta V gene segment acted as functional or pseudogenic. Among 300 to 450 genotyped donors of the cohort, an average of approximately 240,000 unique TCR beta nucleotide sequences were sequenced per donor, roughly 20% of them non-productive. About 300 gigabases of sequencing data and around 80 million unique TCR sequences made up an early release that covered under 750 HLA-typed donors. Alongside the repertoire data, information on donor age, sex, ethnicity and CMV serostatus was compiled. The study was designed to test whether signatures of past pathogen exposure could be identified by cataloging public T cell receptors. Typing coverage varied by locus: about 620-630 donors for A, B, C, DRB1 and DQB1; 522 for DQA1; more than 600 for DPA1; roughly 450 for DPB1.

In total, 600 or so healthy bone marrow donors made up the cohort. At the time of sampling, all cohort members were nominally healthy, though unrecorded immune exposures were likely present. The donor was CMV seropositive and belonged to the group of 250 to 300 seropositive cohort members. A peripheral blood sample was provided by each donor, and peripheral blood mononuclear cells were used for TCR beta sequencing. Genomic DNA extraction from the blood cell samples was performed with the Qiagen DNeasy Blood Extraction Kit. Libraries were made using the immunoSEQ multiplex PCR assay. A mixture of 60 forward primers for TCR Vbeta segments and 13 reverse primers for TCR Jbeta segments was used in the multiplex PCR. The CDR3 region of rearranged TCR beta genes was amplified from genomic DNA with a multiplex PCR assay. On the Illumina HiSeq System, the amplified TCR beta libraries were sequenced as 87-base-pair reads. From the authors' description of their analysis: In a later analysis, some 80 million unique TCR beta chains were counted across the 500 to 850 repertoires, and some 10 million of these chains were shared by at least two donors. To remove PCR and sequencing errors, raw reads were error-corrected and collapsed into unique sequences using a nearest-neighbor algorithm that merged closely related sequences. Alignment of CDR3 sequences to IMGT reference sequences was used to assign V, D and J gene segments. For a sequence to be retained, at least a six-nucleotide match to both a V gene segment and a J gene segment was required. A rearrangement was called productive if the CDR3 had no stop codons and remained in frame with V and J, and every other rearrangement was called non-productive. Following IMGT convention, CDR3 was defined as the stretch from the second conserved V-encoded cysteine to the conserved J-encoded phenylalanine. In an earlier analysis of around 540 of the donors, sequences lacking an unambiguous match to a single V gene segment were excluded. An earlier analysis of some 500 of the donors classified V segments as functional when productive rearrangements were above 56.7% and as segregating when the standard deviation between donors was above 5%. A statistical classification framework was built for diagnosing cytomegalovirus status from the catalog of TCR beta chain sequences. In a later analysis, V and J genes were assigned by comparing TCR nucleotide sequences against IMGT/GENE-DB human TR gene sequences. Using the TCRdist pipeline, a later analysis assigned CDR3 sequences along with most-parsimonious VDJ recombination scenarios. In a later analysis, each TCR beta chain was defined by its CDR3 amino acid sequence together with its V-gene family, and reads lacking a unique V-gene family were excluded. A later analysis removed 500 to 650 highly shared, low-generation-probability nucleotide sequences to deal with suspected cross-contamination and a sequencing artifact. For each public chain, a later analysis derived a clonal expansion index from normalized ranks of inferred template counts within each repertoire. In a later analysis, generation probabilities were computed with a VDJ recombination model fitted to out-of-frame rearrangements, and the resulting probabilities were checked against IGoR. A later analysis scored TCR-TCR, TCR-HLA and TCR-CMV co-occurrence with hypergeometric tests, applying a repertoire-size bias correction to TCR pairs. A later analysis estimated false discovery rates by permuting HLA or CMV assignments 20 times. A later analysis grouped co-occurring TCRs with DBSCAN, adding TCRdist sequence similarity when clustering within HLA-allele-positive subsets. Repertoires with fewer than 30,000 or more than 120,000 public chains were left out of co-occurrence clustering, as were five repertoires with anomalous nucleotide sharing. TCRdb mirrors the immuneACCESS table, restricted to in-frame sequences. Some clones are absent from its copies; in checked studies, under half trace to an unresolved V gene, and the reason for the others is unknown. V and J calls plus clone size are reproduced from that table; the DNA served to infer D and trimming. In all, the sample holds 75,000 to 100,000 clones, and around 80% of those were seen once. Of the sample, approximately 11% falls within the top ten clones.

Trimmed from V: 7 bases; trimmed from J: 5 bases; junction bases lacking a gene match: 6. Spanning cysteine to phenylalanine, the CDR3 consists of 13 amino acids. The read is trimmed to its CDR3 DNA, 39 bases read in frame from base 1. The germline V gene (reference sequence) specifies MNHEY as CDR1 and SMNVEV as CDR2. In the case of this clone: Its antigen is not yet known. Base qualities are missing; no much larger clone stands one base away.

On the study overall, not on this receptor specifically: Most TCR sequences were seen in very few donors, while some public TCRs were found in many individuals. Compared with the roughly 710-donor mean, donors in an Asian-associated ancestry cluster had fewer N-insertions in productive TCRs, according to a later genetic analysis. In vitro tests confirmed that a few of the cytomegalovirus-associated TCR beta chains recognize cytomegalovirus antigens. It was suggested by the authors that the approach could potentially be generalized to other disease states and immunological phenotypes. Compared with equally common non-associated chains, HLA-associated TCR beta chains in a later analysis were more clonally expanded and had lower generation probabilities. Because the 87-base-pair reads could not distinguish some IMGT-functional V segments, including TRBV6-2 and TRBV6-3, those segments were excluded. The study listed approximately 150 TCR beta chains as associated with cytomegalovirus. CMV serostatus was the only immune exposure information available for the cohort. The presence/absence analyses assumed that sequencing depth was roughly uniform across donors, and that assumption may not be true. In a later analysis, 16,951 TCR beta sequences were associated with specific HLA alleles at a false discovery rate of 0.05. In this cohort, only TCR beta chains were sequenced, and detectable features were limited by the absence of alpha or paired-chain data. The earlier analysis of 587 of the donors excluded about 16 rarely observed V segments, including chromosome 9 orphons, because counts were too low. According to a later analysis, parvovirus B19, influenza, CMV and Epstein-Barr virus appeared linked to several top co-occurrence clusters. A further reported finding was that TCR beta sequences accurately predicted the HLA-A and HLA-B alleles for most subjects in the first cohort. Most CMV-associated TCR beta chains appeared to be HLA-restricted in a later analysis, and the HLA associations seemed to be driven largely by CMV exposure. Because HLA typing was unavailable for some donors at each locus, only the typed subset was used in association tests. A later genetic analysis associated a missense DCLRE1C variant with V-gene and J-gene trimming of TCR beta chains, and an independent cohort replicated the association. When HLA alleles, especially DR and DQ, strongly co-occurred, TCR associations were difficult to assign to individual alleles. A group of highly shared sequence variants was considered likely to be a technical artifact of the sequencing pipeline. In a later analysis, the rate of TCR association differed among HLA loci, with DRB1 alleles having the most associated TCRs and HLA-C alleles having the fewest. Correlated functional status among segregating V segments might be attributable to linkage disequilibrium, but an unknown experimental factor could not be ruled out. In an earlier analysis of around 600 of the donors, most TCR beta V segments were observed in productive rearrangements about 87% or about 30% of the time, broadly matching IMGT annotations. The classifier was reported to diagnose cytomegalovirus status with high specificity and sensitivity in both the original cohort and the validation cohort.

Recombination joined TRBV27 with TRBJ2-5; TRBD2 lines up with 8 middle nucleotides. This clonotype originated in a man between 18 and 35 years old in good health and CMV-seropositive. Specimen: PBMCs. The bases are TGTGCCAGCAAAGAGCGGGGGTTGGAGACCCAGTACTTC. Protein translation: CASKERGLETQYF.